These 14 T cell receptor beta chains came from one sample sequenced in a study of T cell changes during pregnancy in multiple sclerosis. Repertoires were generated with immunoSEQ multiplex PCR, while TCRdb's copy carries only in-frame clones and drops some. Of under 45,000 clones listed, roughly 95% are singletons. Here the sequenced sample was peripheral blood, taken in the second trimester of pregnancy. The receptors originated from a female donor with multiple sclerosis, enrolled in a pregnancy study.

The gene calls are TRBV5-4 and TRBJ2-5, with TRBD1 matching 9 bases. Germline assignment: CDR1 SGHNT and CDR2 YYREEE (reference sequence). This CDR3 has 15 residues. V lost 3 bases to trimming and J lost 5 bases; unmatched junction nucleotides: 8. The CDR3 is CASSSGDRAGETQYF. DNA for the CDR3: TGTGCCAGCAGCTCCGGGGACAGGGCGGGGGAGACCCAGTACTTC.

This clone was found a few times. The V gene is TRBV7-2, the J gene TRBJ1-5, with D possibly TRBD1 on 5 matching bases. There are 13 residues in the CDR3. Germline CDR1 is SGHTA and CDR2 is FQGNSA. Trimming took 5 bases from V and 4 from J, leaving 9 bases between them. In nucleotides, the CDR3 is TGTGCCAGCAGCACCGACAGAAATCAGCCCCAGCATTTT. This encodes CASSTDRNQPQHF. Drawing the rest from reference TRBV7-2 and TRBJ1-5, the complete variable domain is GAGVSQSPSNKVTEKGKDVELRCDPISGHTALYWYRQSLGQGLEFLIYFQGNSAPDKSGLPSDRFSAERTGGSVSTLTIQRTQQEDSAVYLCASSTDRNQPQHFGDGTRLSIL.

V gene TRBV29-1 combines with J gene TRBJ2-2; D remains unclear. Germline CDR1 reads SQVTM; CDR2 reads ANQGSEA. The CDR3 is 12 amino acids. Trimming cost V 2 bases and J 6 bases, with 7 bases left between them. CDR3 in DNA: TGCAGCGTTGAAAAACCGGCCGGGGAGCTGTTTTTT. Protein sequence: CSVEKPAGELFF.

The chain combines TRBV7-2 with TRBJ1-3; a weak D match, TRBD1 (5 bases). V was trimmed by 3 bases and J by 2 bases, leaving 14 bases between them. CDR3 size: 16 residues. Germline lookup yields CDR1 SGHTA and CDR2 FQGNSA. DNA for the CDR3: TGTGCCAGCAGCTTGGGGTTGGGCAGGGCTGGAAACACCATATATTTT. Protein: CASSLGLGRAGNTIYF.

The chain's CDR3 is CASSLSHGLAEKLFF. As DNA, the CDR3 is TGTGCCAGCAGCCTCTCACACGGGTTGGCTGAAAAACTGTTTTTT. The chain employs TRBV11-2 and TRBJ1-4; D gene ambiguous. The V and J ends lost 5 bases and 7 bases respectively, with 17 bases between them. The germline V gene encodes CDR1 SGHAT and CDR2 FQNNGV. CDR3 length: 15 residues.

This clone was seen a single time. CDR3 amino acids: CASSPGQNYGYTF. Here the CDR3 DNA reads TGTGCCAGCAGCCCCGGACAGAACTATGGCTACACCTTC. The genes are TRBV7-9 and TRBJ1-2; a possible D gene is TRBD1 (6 bases). The CDR3 is 13 amino acids. V lost 5 bases, J lost 2 bases, and 9 bases lay in between. Per the germline V gene, CDR1 is SEHNR and CDR2 is FQNEAQ (reference sequence).

The chain links TRBV5-1 to TRBJ1-4; D is unclear. The CDR3 has 14 residues. CDR1 is SGHRS and CDR2 is YFSETQ in the germline V gene. Trimming removed 2 bases at V and 6 bases at J, with 11 bases between. CDR3 coding DNA: TGCGCCAGCAGCTTAACGGGATACGATGAAAAACTGTTTTTT. This sequence encodes CASSLTGYDEKLFF.

CDR3 protein: CASRRDRGNTEAFF. The CDR3 nucleotides read TGTGCCAGCAGGCGGGACAGAGGGAACACTGAAGCTTTCTTT. V gene TRBV7-3 combines with J gene TRBJ1-1; 7 bases match TRBD1. Germline lookup yields CDR1 SGHTA and CDR2 FQGTGA. CDR3 size: 14 residues. V gave up 6 bases and J gave up 1 base; unmatched junction bases: 5.

This chain links TRBV7-8 with TRBJ2-7; 9 positions match TRBD1. CDR3 length: 14 residues. With V trimmed by 8 bases and J by 5 bases, 10 bases remained unmatched. The germline V gene has CDR1 SGHVS and CDR2 FQNEAQ. CDR3 nucleotides: TGTGCCAGCGCTCAAGGACAGGGGCTGAACGAGCAGTACTTC. It translates to CASAQGQGLNEQYF.

V usage is TRBV7-9 and J usage is TRBJ2-7, with TRBD2 identical over 7 bases. With V trimmed by 3 bases and J by 0 bases, 14 bases remained unmatched. CDR1 is SEHNR and CDR2 is FQNEAQ in the germline V gene (reference sequence). This CDR3 contains 18 residues. CDR3 DNA sequence: TGTGCCAGCAGCTTTTATACCTCCGGGGGGATCTACTCCTACGAGCAGTACTTC. Its translation: CASSFYTSGGIYSYEQYF.

The chain combines TRBV6-5 with TRBJ2-1; no clear D. Trimming left V 2 bases short and J 1 base short, with 9 bases between. The CDR3 runs 15 residues. Germline-derived CDR1 and CDR2 are MNHEY and SVGAGI. DNA for the CDR3: TGTGCCAGCAGTTACGGAGAACCATCCTACAATGAGCAGTTCTTC. Its translation is CASSYGEPSYNEQFF.

The J gene is TRBJ2-7, the V gene TRBV7-8; possibly TRBD1 for D (5 bases). V was shortened by 5 bases and J by 4 bases, with 27 bases between the two germline ends. CDR3 size: 18 residues. From germline, CDR1 is SGHVS and CDR2 FQNEAQ. The CDR3 protein is CASSLDSLARQVTYEQYF. CDR3 bases: TGTGCCAGCAGCCTCGACAGTTTAGCCCGCCAAGTTACTTACGAGCAGTACTTC.

This rearrangement joins TRBV27 to TRBJ2-3, with 9 nucleotides matching TRBD1. CDR3 length equals 15 residues. The ends lost 6 bases at V and 2 bases at J; junction bases unmatched: 6. The germline V gene encodes CDR1 MNHEY and CDR2 SMNVEV (reference sequence). The CDR3 protein is CASSLGDRDTDTQYF. DNA for the CDR3: TGTGCCAGCAGCCTAGGGGACAGGGACACAGATACGCAGTATTTT.

The chain joins TRBV19 to TRBJ1-4; D may be TRBD1 (5 bases). Trimming took off 3 bases at V and 5 bases at J, with 13 bases between the two ends. Per the germline V gene, CDR1 is LNHDA and CDR2 is SQIVND (reference sequence). The CDR3 extends over 15 amino acids. CDR3 region: CASSIGTFVNEKLFF. CDR3 coding DNA: TGTGCCAGTAGTATTGGGACTTTTGTAAATGAAAAACTGTTTTTT.